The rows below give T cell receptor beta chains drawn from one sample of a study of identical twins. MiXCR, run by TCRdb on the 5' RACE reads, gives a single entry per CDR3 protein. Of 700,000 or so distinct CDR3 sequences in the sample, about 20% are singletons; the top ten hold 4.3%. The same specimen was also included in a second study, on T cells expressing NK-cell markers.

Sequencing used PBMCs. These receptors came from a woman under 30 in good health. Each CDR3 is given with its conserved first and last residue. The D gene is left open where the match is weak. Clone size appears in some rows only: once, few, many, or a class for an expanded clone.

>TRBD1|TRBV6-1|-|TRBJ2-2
CASKGTGGNTGELFF
TGTGCCAGCAAGGGGACAGGGGGCAACACCGGGGAGCTGTTTTTT
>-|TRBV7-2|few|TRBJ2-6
CASSPSGTLISGANVLTF
TGTGCCAGCAGCCCATCCGGGACGTTGATATCTGGGGCCAACGTCCTGACTTTC
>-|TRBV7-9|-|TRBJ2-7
CASSFRNQNEQYF
TGTGCCAGCAGCTTCAGAAATCAAAACGAGCAGTACTTC
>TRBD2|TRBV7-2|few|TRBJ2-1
CASRLAGGPGEQFF
TGTGCCAGCAGACTAGCGGGAGGGCCTGGTGAGCAGTTCTTC
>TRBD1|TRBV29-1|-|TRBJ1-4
CSVAYRGLNEKLFF
TGCAGCGTCGCGTACAGGGGACTTAATGAAAAACTGTTTTTT
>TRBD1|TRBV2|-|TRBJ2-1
CASRKQGAYNEQFF
TGTGCCAGCAGAAAACAGGGGGCCTACAATGAGCAGTTCTTC
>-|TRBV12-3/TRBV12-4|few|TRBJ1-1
CASVFWGTEAFF
TGTGCCAGCGTCTTTTGGGGAACTGAAGCTTTCTTT
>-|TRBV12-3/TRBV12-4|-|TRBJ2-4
CASSPQGTLAKNIQYF
TGTGCCAGCAGTCCACAAGGGACCCTAGCCAAAAACATTCAGTACTTC
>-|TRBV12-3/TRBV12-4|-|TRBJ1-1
CASSPYGGHTEAFF
TGTGCCAGCAGTCCGTACGGGGGACACACTGAAGCTTTCTTT
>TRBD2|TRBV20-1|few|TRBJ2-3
CSARDSASGDADTQYF
TGCAGTGCTAGAGATTCCGCTAGCGGGGACGCAGATACGCAGTATTTT
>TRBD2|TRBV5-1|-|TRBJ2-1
CASRTGTSYPDEQFF
TGCGCCAGCAGGACCGGGACTAGTTACCCCGATGAGCAGTTCTTC
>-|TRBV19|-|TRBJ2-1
CASSFSGLEQFF
TGTGCCAGTAGTTTCAGCGGTTTGGAGCAGTTCTTC
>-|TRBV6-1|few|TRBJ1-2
CASRVPGTNYGYTF
TGTGCCAGCAGGGTCCCGGGTACTAACTATGGCTACACCTTC
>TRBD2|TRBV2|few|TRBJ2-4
CASSETSGAKNIQYF
TGTGCCAGCAGTGAGACTAGCGGGGCCAAAAACATTCAGTACTTC
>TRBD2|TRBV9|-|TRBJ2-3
CASSVVAGGMYF
TGTGCCAGCAGCGTGGTGGCGGGAGGAATGTATTTT
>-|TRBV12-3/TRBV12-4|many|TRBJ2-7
CASSEGTYEQYF
TGTGCCAGCAGCGAAGGTACTTACGAGCAGTACTTC
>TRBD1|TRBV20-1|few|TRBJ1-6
CSARKGGQVNSPLHF
TGCAGTGCTAGAAAGGGAGGACAGGTTAATTCACCCCTCCACTTT
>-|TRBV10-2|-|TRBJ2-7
CASRYGPTYEQYF
TGCGCCAGTAGATATGGGCCTACCTACGAGCAGTACTTC
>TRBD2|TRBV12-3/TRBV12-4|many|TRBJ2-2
CASRISGSITGELFF
TGTGCCAGCCGAATTAGCGGGAGTATAACCGGGGAGCTGTTTTTT
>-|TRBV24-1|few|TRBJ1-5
CATTPEDSSNQPQHF
TGTGCCACCACTCCTGAAGACAGTAGCAATCAGCCCCAGCATTTT
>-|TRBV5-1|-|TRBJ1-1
CASSLGGQRNTEAFF
TGCGCCAGCAGCTTGGGCGGACAGCGGAACACTGAAGCTTTCTTT
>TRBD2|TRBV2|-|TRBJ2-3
CASSFGLAGGPKRTDTQYF
TGTGCCAGCAGTTTCGGACTAGCGGGAGGGCCGAAGCGCACAGATACGCAGTATTTT
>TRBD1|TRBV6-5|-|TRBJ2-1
CASSYPGAGGNEQFF
TGTGCCAGCAGTTACCCCGGGGCAGGGGGCAATGAGCAGTTCTTC
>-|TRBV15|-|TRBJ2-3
CATSYVGGADTQYF
TGTGCCACCAGCTATGTTGGGGGAGCAGATACGCAGTATTTT
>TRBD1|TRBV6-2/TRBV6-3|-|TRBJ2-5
CASSRGQGASQYF
TGTGCCAGCAGCAGAGGACAGGGGGCCTCCCAGTACTTC
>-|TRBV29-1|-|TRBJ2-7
CSVGSPTSYEQYF
TGCAGCGTTGGTAGCCCGACCTCCTACGAGCAGTACTTC
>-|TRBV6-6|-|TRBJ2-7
CASRLQGYEQYF
TGTGCCAGCAGGCTACAGGGCTACGAGCAGTACTTC
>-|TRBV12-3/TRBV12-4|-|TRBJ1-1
CASSFGKGVAFF
TGTGCCAGCAGTTTCGGGAAGGGCGTCGCTTTCTTT
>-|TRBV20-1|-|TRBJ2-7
CSAAGNHEQYF
TGCAGTGCAGCCGGAAACCACGAGCAGTACTTC
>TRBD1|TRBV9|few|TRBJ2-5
CASSGQIGTGGYETQYF
TGTGCCAGCAGCGGACAAATAGGGACAGGGGGCTACGAGACCCAGTACTTC
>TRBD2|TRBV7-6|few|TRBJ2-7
CASSLATGTSREQYF
TGTGCCAGCAGCTTAGCGACGGGGACTAGCCGAGAGCAGTACTTC
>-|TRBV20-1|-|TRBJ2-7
CSARAKAAHPEF
TGCAGTGCTAGAGCCAAAGCGGCGCACCCCGAGTTC
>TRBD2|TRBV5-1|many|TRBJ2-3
CASRREAGLGADTQYF
TGCGCCAGCAGACGGGAAGCGGGACTCGGGGCAGATACGCAGTATTTT
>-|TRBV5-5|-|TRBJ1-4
CASSLGTELFF
TGTGCCAGCAGCTTGGGTACAGAGCTGTTTTTT
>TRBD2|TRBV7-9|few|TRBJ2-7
CASSARTSGEQYF
TGTGCCAGCAGCGCGCGGACTAGCGGGGAGCAGTACTTC
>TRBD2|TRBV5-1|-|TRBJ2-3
CASSGPLAASDTQYF
TGCGCCAGCAGCGGCCCTCTAGCGGCCTCGGATACGCAGTATTTT
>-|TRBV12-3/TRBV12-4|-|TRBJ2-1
CAFSLAKQGRGNGNEQFF
TGTGCCTTCAGTTTAGCCAAACAGGGCAGGGGTAATGGCAATGAGCAGTTCTTC
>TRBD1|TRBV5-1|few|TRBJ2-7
CASSLGQGKVVEQYF
TGCGCCAGCAGCTTGGGACAGGGTAAAGTTGTCGAGCAGTACTTC
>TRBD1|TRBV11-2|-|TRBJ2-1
CASSPRTGTANEQFF
TGTGCCAGCAGCCCTCGGACAGGGACAGCGAATGAGCAGTTCTTC
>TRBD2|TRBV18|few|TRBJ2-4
CASSPGLAGESQYF
TGTGCCAGCTCACCAGGACTAGCGGGAGAGAGTCAGTACTTC
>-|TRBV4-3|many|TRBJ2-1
CASSTLGGDMDNEQFF
TGCGCCAGCAGCACACTTGGCGGGGATATGGACAATGAGCAGTTCTTC
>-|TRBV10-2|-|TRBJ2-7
CASMSSGSSYEQYF
TGCGCCAGCATGTCGTCAGGTAGCTCCTACGAGCAGTACTTC
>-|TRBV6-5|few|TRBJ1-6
CASSYGDRRSYNSPLHF
TGTGCCAGCAGTTATGGAGACAGAAGGTCCTATAATTCACCCCTCCACTTT
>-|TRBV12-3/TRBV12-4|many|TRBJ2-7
CASRWGIKYEQYF
TGTGCCAGCAGGTGGGGGATTAAGTACGAGCAGTACTTC
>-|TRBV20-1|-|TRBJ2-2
CSASRGTEDGELFF
TGCAGTGCTTCCCGCGGGACAGAAGACGGGGAGCTGTTTTTT
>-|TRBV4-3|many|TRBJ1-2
CASSQVWFRGNYGYTF
TGCGCCAGCAGCCAAGTTTGGTTCAGGGGTAACTATGGCTACACCTTC